The 14 T cell receptor beta chains below come from one sample, sequenced in a study of T cells in tumors after PD-1 blockade. Time point meaning: second of two post-therapy site-matched biopsies roughly 2 months apart. The table came from immunoSEQ multiplex PCR; TCRdb's copy has only in-frame clones and leaves some out. The sample lists 7,000 to 10,000 clones, roughly 62% seen once, with about 12% in the top ten. The sequenced sample was tumor tissue, obtained after anti-PD-1 treatment. The receptors come from a human donor with basal cell carcinoma.

The CDR3 is CASRRSSGANVLTF. In DNA, the CDR3 is TGTGCCAGCAGGCGTAGCTCTGGGGCCAACGTCCTGACTTTC. The gene calls are TRBV6-5 and TRBJ2-6; no clear D. The CDR3 sequence is 14 residues long. CDR1 MNHEY and CDR2 SVGAGI come from the germline V gene. V was trimmed by 6 bases and J by 0 bases, leaving 6 bases between them.

This chain connects TRBV27 to TRBJ1-1; no definite D call. Germline V lookup: CDR1 MNHEY, CDR2 SMNVEV (reference sequence). Deletions cut 1 base from V and 2 bases from J, with 11 bases between. This CDR3 contains 15 residues. The CDR3 region has the DNA TGTGCCAGCAGTTTATTCGGAGGAGCAAACACTGAAGCTTTCTTT. Translated, it gives CASSLFGGANTEAFF.

This clone was detected only a few times. The V call is TRBV25-1, the J call TRBJ1-3, with TRBD1 identical over 7 bases. The V gene end was trimmed by 7 bases and the J gene end by 0 bases; junction bases not matched to a gene: 6. The germline V gene encodes CDR1 MGHDK and CDR2 SYGVNS. This CDR3 has 15 residues. This CDR3 is CASTDRRDSGNTIYF. In DNA form, the CDR3 reads TGTGCCAGCACGGACAGGAGGGACTCTGGAAACACCATATATTTT.

This clone has just a few counts. The rearrangement links TRBV29-1 to TRBJ2-7; TRBD1 matches at 9 bases. Germline assignment: CDR1 SQVTM and CDR2 ANQGSEA. This CDR3 spans 12 amino acids. J was trimmed by 2 bases and V by 4 bases; bases with no gene match: 0. The CDR3, as DNA: TGCAGCGTTGGACAGGGGGCCTACGAGCAGTACTTC. It codes for CSVGQGAYEQYF.

This clone is categorized as medium-sized. The gene calls are TRBV5-5 and TRBJ2-1; D remains unclear. V dropped 2 bases and J dropped 2 bases, with 5 bases sitting between them. This CDR3 is 13 amino acids long. Germline CDR1 and CDR2: SGHKS and YYEKEE (reference sequence). The CDR3 DNA follows: TGTGCCAGCAGCTTTACACCCTACAATGAGCAGTTCTTC. Residues: CASSFTPYNEQFF.

The rearrangement joins TRBV3-1 (or the pseudogene TRBV3-2) to TRBJ2-6; D might be TRBD1 (6 bases). Germline assignment: CDR1 LGHDT and CDR2 YNNKEL (reference sequence). V was clipped by 5 bases and J by 11 bases, with 13 bases between them. This CDR3 is 13 amino acids long. The chain's CDR3 is CASSTDSLDVLTF. The CDR3 DNA reads as TGTGCCAGCAGCACGGACAGTTTAGACGTCCTGACTTTC.

The chain couples TRBV5-1 to TRBJ2-5; unclear D gene. CDR1 is SGHRS, CDR2 YFSETQ, per germline. V lost 3 bases and J lost 2, with 11 bases in between. There are 14 residues in the CDR3. The CDR3 nucleotides read TGCGCCAGCAGCTCCGGGCAAATTCAAGAGACCCAGTACTTC. Translating it yields CASSSGQIQETQYF.

This clone was seen a handful of times. This rearrangement joins TRBV19 to TRBJ2-5; 7 bases are shared with TRBD1. V dropped 1 base and J dropped 4; count of bases not matched to a gene: 3. The CDR3 is 14 residues long. Germline CDR1 and CDR2: LNHDA and SQIVND (reference sequence). The CDR3 sequence is CASSIGQGAETQYF. The CDR3, as DNA: TGTGCCAGTAGTATAGGACAGGGTGCAGAGACCCAGTACTTC.

The genes are TRBV6-5 and TRBJ2-5; D possibly corresponds to TRBD1 (6 bases). Germline V lookup: CDR1 MNHEY, CDR2 SVGAGI. The CDR3 extends over 14 amino acids. V dropped 6 bases and J dropped 4 bases, with 15 bases sitting between them. The CDR3 reads CASSNEPQGETQYF. In DNA form, the CDR3 reads TGTGCCAGCAGCAACGAACCACAGGGAGAGACCCAGTACTTC.

In its sample, this clone was seen once. Within the sample, other DNA sequences also encode this same CDR3. The rearrangement uses TRBV30 and TRBJ1-2; D perhaps matches TRBD1 (6 bases). CDR3 size: 14 residues. The germline gives CDR1 GTSNPN, CDR2 SVGIG (reference sequence). Trimming removed 0 bases from V and 2 bases from J, with 10 bases in between. As DNA, the CDR3 is TGTGCCTGGAGTGTATATGGGGGCAACTATGGCTACACCTTC. Residues: CAWSVYGGNYGYTF.

Worth noting for this clone: The sample contains more than one DNA sequence encoding this CDR3. V gene TRBV6-5 combines with J gene TRBJ1-6, with unresolved D. Trimming left V 5 bases short and J 4 bases short, with 6 bases between. Germline V gene sequence: CDR1 MNHEY, CDR2 SVGAGI. The CDR3 is 13 residues long. The CDR3 reads CASSPGYNSPLHF. As DNA, the CDR3 is TGTGCCAGCAGTCCGGGGTATAATTCACCCCTCCACTTT.

This rearrangement joins TRBV27 to TRBJ2-3; 9 positions agree with TRBD2. The CDR3 consists of 16 residues. Germline CDR1 MNHEY, CDR2 SMNVEV (reference sequence). Unmatched junction bases numbered 7, after V lost 6 bases and J lost 0 bases. The CDR3 nucleotides are TGTGCCAGCAGGTTACGCGGGGGGGGGAGCACAGATACGCAGTATTTT. Its protein product is CASRLRGGGSTDTQYF.

The chain combines TRBV30 with TRBJ1-1; 9 bases map to TRBD1. Germline values: CDR1 GTSNPN, CDR2 SVGIG (reference sequence). Germline trimming cut 3 bases from V and 2 bases from J; bases unmatched to any gene: 1. CDR3 size: 13 residues. CDR3 DNA: TGTGCCTGGAGGGGACAGGGAAACACTGAAGCTTTCTTT. Encoded protein: CAWRGQGNTEAFF.

The CDR3 bases are TGTGCCAGCAGCTTGGAGGGACAGGGGGCATTTGGCTACACCTTC. It encodes CASSLEGQGAFGYTF. This rearrangement joins TRBV5-6 to TRBJ1-2; 12 bases line up with TRBD1. V dropped 0 bases and J dropped 7; count of bases not matched to a gene: 4. The germline V gene encodes CDR1 SGHDT and CDR2 YYEEEE. This CDR3 has 15 residues.